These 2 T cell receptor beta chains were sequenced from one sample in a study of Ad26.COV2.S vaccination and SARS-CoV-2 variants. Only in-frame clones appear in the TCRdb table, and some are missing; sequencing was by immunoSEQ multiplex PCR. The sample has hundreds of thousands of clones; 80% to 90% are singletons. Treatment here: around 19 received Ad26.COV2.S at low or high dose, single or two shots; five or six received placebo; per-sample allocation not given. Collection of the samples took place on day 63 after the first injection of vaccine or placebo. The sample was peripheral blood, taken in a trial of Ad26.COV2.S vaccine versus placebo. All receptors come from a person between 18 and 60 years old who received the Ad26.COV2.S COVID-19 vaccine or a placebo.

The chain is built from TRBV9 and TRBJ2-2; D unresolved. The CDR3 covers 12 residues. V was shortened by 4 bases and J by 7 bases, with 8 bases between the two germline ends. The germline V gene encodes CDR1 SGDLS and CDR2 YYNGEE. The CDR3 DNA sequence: TGTGCCAGCAGCCTAGTAGGCGGGGAGCTGTTTTTT. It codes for CASSLVGGELFF.

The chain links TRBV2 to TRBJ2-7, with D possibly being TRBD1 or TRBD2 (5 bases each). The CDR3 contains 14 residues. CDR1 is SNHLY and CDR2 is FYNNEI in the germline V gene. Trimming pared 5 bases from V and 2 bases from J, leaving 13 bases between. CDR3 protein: CASSPNPGPYEQYF. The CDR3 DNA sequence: TGTGCCAGCAGTCCAAATCCGGGGCCCTACGAGCAGTACTTC.